These T cell receptor beta chains were read from a single sample in a study of blood T cell repertoires in COVID-19. Repertoires were generated with immunoSEQ multiplex PCR, while TCRdb's copy carries only in-frame clones and drops some. The sample has about 140,000 clones; 84% are singletons. The source material was PBMCs or T cells enriched from blood (not recorded which). The receptors originated from a woman aged 45-65 years with acute COVID-19. Each CDR3 is given with its conserved first and last residue. The D gene is left open where the match is weak. Clone size is not always given. Where it is, it says once, few, many or a class for expanded clones.

v_call	clone_size	j_call	d_call	cdr3_length	cdr3_nt	cdr3_aa
TRBV19	-	TRBJ1-1	-	11	TGTGCCAGTAGTAGACAGAGTGAAGCTTTCTTT	CASSRQSEAFF
TRBV24-1	-	TRBJ2-1	TRBD2	16	TGTGCCACCAGTGATTCTAGCGGGAGGAACTACAATGAGCAGTTCTTC	CATSDSSGRNYNEQFF
TRBV10-3	-	TRBJ1-3	-	13	TGTGCCATCAGGGGGACAAGCGGAAACACCATATATTTT	CAIRGTSGNTIYF
TRBV5-5	-	TRBJ1-3	-	15	TGTGCCAGCAGGTTCCAGGTTTACTCTGGAAACACCATATATTTT	CASRFQVYSGNTIYF
TRBV7-6	-	TRBJ2-3	-	15	TGTGCCAGCAGCCTTGAGGGGGAGTCTACAGATACGCAGTATTTT	CASSLEGESTDTQYF
TRBV5-1	-	TRBJ2-5	TRBD1	16	TGCGCCAGCAGCCCGGCCGGGACAGGGGGCGTGAAGACCCAGTACTTC	CASSPAGTGGVKTQYF
TRBV19	-	TRBJ2-1	TRBD2	19	TGTGCCAGTAGTATGGGCACCGTGTTGGGGACTAGCGGAGAGGGTGAGCAGTTCTTC	CASSMGTVLGTSGEGEQFF
TRBV7-2	-	TRBJ1-2	TRBD1	15	TGTGCCAGCAGCCCTACGACAGGGGTGTCGGGTGGCTACACCTTC	CASSPTTGVSGGYTF
TRBV29-1	-	TRBJ2-7	TRBD1	13	TGCAGCGCTGACGGGACAGGGGAAGCCGAGCAGTACTTC	CSADGTGEAEQYF
TRBV28	once	TRBJ1-6	TRBD1	14	TGTGCCAGCAGTTTCGGGACAGGGTATTCACCCCTCCACTTT	CASSFGTGYSPLHF
TRBV12-3/TRBV12-4	-	TRBJ1-1	-	11	TGTGCCAGCAGTTTGGGCCCTAAAGCTTTCTTT	CASSLGPKAFF
TRBV6-1	-	TRBJ1-2	-	14	TGTGCCAGCAGTGAAAGAGAGTCGCTCTATGGCTACACCTTC	CASSERESLYGYTF
TRBV11-3	-	TRBJ2-5	TRBD2	16	TGTGCCAGCAGCACCCTTATTGGGGGGAGGGGAGAGACCCAGTACTTC	CASSTLIGGRGETQYF
TRBV7-8	-	TRBJ2-3	TRBD2	12	TGTGCCAGCAGCCCAAGGGAGGGTACGCAGTATTTT	CASSPREGTQYF
TRBV13	-	TRBJ2-7	-	13	TGTGCCAGCAGCGAAACTAGTCTAGGTGAGCAGTACTTC	CASSETSLGEQYF
TRBV19	-	TRBJ1-5	TRBD1	15	TGTGCCAGTAGAAAATGGGACAGGGGTGAACAGCCCCAGCATTTT	CASRKWDRGEQPQHF
TRBV19	-	TRBJ2-1	TRBD1	16	TGTGCCAGTAGTACGACCGGGACAGGGGCGAGCAATGAGCAGTTCTTC	CASSTTGTGASNEQFF
TRBV7-8	-	TRBJ1-6	-	15	TGTGCCAGCAGCTTAGCTCAGGGCGTCAATTCACCCCTCCACTTT	CASSLAQGVNSPLHF
TRBV12-3/TRBV12-4	-	TRBJ1-1	-	13	TGTGCCAGCAGCCGGGTGGGGAACACTGAAGCTTTCTTT	CASSRVGNTEAFF
TRBV7-9	-	TRBJ2-3	TRBD2	16	TGTGCCAGCAGATCCCTCCTAGCGGGAGTCCAAGATACGCAGTATTTT	CASRSLLAGVQDTQYF
TRBV18	few	TRBJ2-1	TRBD2	16	TGTGCCAGCTCACCAAGGACTAGCGGGAGCTACAATGAGCAGTTCTTC	CASSPRTSGSYNEQFF
TRBV28	-	TRBJ2-3	TRBD2	17	TGTGCCAGCAGATCCGGGACTAGCGGGAAGGGGGGAGATACGCAGTATTTT	CASRSGTSGKGGDTQYF
TRBV5-1	-	TRBJ2-3	-	11	TGCGCCAGCCGAGACTACTATACGCAGTATTTT	CASRDYYTQYF
TRBV2	-	TRBJ1-1	TRBD1	16	TGTGCCACCTCGAGGGGGCTACAACAACAGGGGACTGAAGCTTTCTTT	CATSRGLQQQGTEAFF
TRBV28	-	TRBJ1-1	-	14	TGTGCCAGCAGTCCCTGGACAGAGAACACTGAAGCTTTCTTT	CASSPWTENTEAFF
TRBV11-1	once	TRBJ1-1	-	13	TGTGCCAGCAGCCAGGGTGGGCGAACTGAAGCTTTCTTT	CASSQGGRTEAFF
TRBV28	-	TRBJ2-1	TRBD2	15	TGTGCCAGCAGCCCCCTAGCGGGACCGTACAATGAGCAGTTCTTC	CASSPLAGPYNEQFF
TRBV7-7	-	TRBJ2-2	TRBD2	13	TGTGCTAGCAGTCGGGGGGGCACCGGGGAGCTGTTTTTT	CASSRGGTGELFF
TRBV7-2	-	TRBJ1-3	-	16	TGTGCCAGCAGCTTTGCGAGGGTGGGTGGCGGAAACACCATATATTTT	CASSFARVGGGNTIYF
TRBV24-1	-	TRBJ2-1	TRBD2	16	TGTGCCACCAGTGACCCCGGGACTAGCTCCTACAATGAGCAGTTCTTC	CATSDPGTSSYNEQFF
TRBV10-2	-	TRBJ1-5	TRBD1	15	TGCGCCAGCAGGGAGGACAGGGCGAGCAATCAGCCCCAGCATTTT	CASREDRASNQPQHF
TRBV14	-	TRBJ1-1	TRBD1	16	TGTGCCAGCAGCATACCCAATCACCAGGGGGACACTGAAGCTTTCTTT	CASSIPNHQGDTEAFF
TRBV12-3/TRBV12-4	-	TRBJ1-1	-	12	TGTGCCAGCACCTCACAGGGCCAGGTGACTTTCTTT	CASTSQGQVTFF
TRBV30	-	TRBJ2-7	-	13	TGTGCCTGGAGTCTGAAGGGGTGGAACGAGCAGTACTTC	CAWSLKGWNEQYF
TRBV7-9	few	TRBJ1-5	-	15	TGTGCCAGCAGCCCACGGGGAGGTGGCAATCAGCCCCAGCATTTT	CASSPRGGGNQPQHF
TRBV5-1	-	TRBJ2-1	TRBD1	17	TGCGCCAGCAGCCTGAGGAGTCCGGGACAGGGACACAATGAGCAGTTCTTC	CASSLRSPGQGHNEQFF
TRBV30	-	TRBJ2-7	-	11	TGTGCCTGGAGCCTCTCCTACGAGCAGTACTTC	CAWSLSYEQYF
TRBV24-1	-	TRBJ1-2	-	14	TGTGCCACCAGTCAGGACAGCGCTAACTATGGCTACACCTTC	CATSQDSANYGYTF
TRBV2	-	TRBJ2-2	TRBD2	15	TGTGCCAGCAGGGCTAGCGGGAGTCGAGCCGGGGAGCTGTTTTTT	CASRASGSRAGELFF
TRBV3-1/TRBV3-2	-	TRBJ1-2	-	15	TGTGCCAGCAGCCCCGGCGGGCCGGCTAACTATGGCTACACCTTC	CASSPGGPANYGYTF
TRBV7-8	-	TRBJ2-3	TRBD2	17	TGTGCCAGCAGCTTAGCGATAGCGGGAGGGGTAGCAGATACGCAGTATTTT	CASSLAIAGGVADTQYF
TRBV6-6	few	TRBJ1-3	-	16	TGTGCCAGCAGTTACTCGGAATCAGGGGCCGGAAACACCATATATTTT	CASSYSESGAGNTIYF
TRBV3-1/TRBV3-2	-	TRBJ2-2	TRBD2	17	TGTGCCAGCAGCCTGGGGGTATTAGCGGGAGTCACCGGGGAGCTGTTTTTT	CASSLGVLAGVTGELFF
TRBV3-1/TRBV3-2	few	TRBJ2-5	-	14	TGTGCCAGCAGAAGGGGGGGACCCCAAGAGACCCAGTACTTC	CASRRGGPQETQYF
TRBV5-4	-	TRBJ1-2	-	12	TGTGCCAGCAGCTCGGACAGCTATGGCTACACCTTC	CASSSDSYGYTF
TRBV9	-	TRBJ1-4	-	19	TGTGCCAGCAGCGCCGAACCATCCGGGACAATTACAACTAATGAAAAACTGTTTTTT	CASSAEPSGTITTNEKLFF
TRBV4-3	-	TRBJ2-7	TRBD2	16	TGCGCCAGCAGCCCGTGGGGGGGAGCGACCTCCTACGAGCAGTACTTC	CASSPWGGATSYEQYF
TRBV3-1/TRBV3-2	-	TRBJ1-4	TRBD1	15	TGTGCCAGCAGCAATAGAGGGACAGGTGGCGAAAAACTGTTTTTT	CASSNRGTGGEKLFF
TRBV18	few	TRBJ2-3	-	16	TGTGCCAGCTCGGATAGGACAGCCTCAGGGGCAGATACGCAGTATTTT	CASSDRTASGADTQYF
TRBV5-1	-	TRBJ1-1	-	15	TGCGCCAGCAGCTCAACGACTGTTATGAACACTGAAGCTTTCTTT	CASSSTTVMNTEAFF
TRBV14	once	TRBJ1-6	-	16	TGTGCCAGCAGCCAAGAGGAGACAGTGGCGGATTCACCCCTCCACTTT	CASSQEETVADSPLHF
TRBV24-1	few	TRBJ2-5	-	13	TGTGCCACCAGTGATCCACCGGGAGATGACCAGTACTTC	CATSDPPGDDQYF
TRBV7-9	once	TRBJ2-5	-	14	TGTGCCAGCAGCTTGGCTCCTAGCGCGGAGACCCAGTACTTC	CASSLAPSAETQYF
TRBV7-9	-	TRBJ1-1	-	16	TGTGCCAGCAGCCCCGCGGGTACGGCCGACTTCCCTGAAGCTTTCTTT	CASSPAGTADFPEAFF
TRBV19	-	TRBJ1-2	TRBD1	18	TGTGCCAGTAGTGAACCCCCTTATCCGGGACAGGGCAGGCTAGGCTACACCTTC	CASSEPPYPGQGRLGYTF